This record covers a single TCR beta chain. These data originate in a study of blood T cell repertoires in COVID-19. Overall study: Spain, Italy and the United States supplied samples that represented acute and convalescent COVID-19. Nucleic acid was either cDNA or gDNA, and it came from T cells, B-cell-depleted T cells, or PBMCs.

Germline-derived CDR1 and CDR2 are SEHNR and FQNEAQ (reference sequence). Trimming cost V 2 bases and J 0 bases, with 9 bases left between them. This CDR3 is built from 15 residues. The assay was immunoSEQ multiplex PCR, and TCRdb's table has in-frame clones only and misses some. The repertoire has roughly 50,000 clones, roughly 90% of them found once; the top ten carry 15% to 25%. The chain is built from TRBV7-9 and TRBJ2-3; TRBD2 is a possible D gene (5 bases). The receptor comes from a human donor in a cohort sampled during active COVID-19. Sequenced input: peripheral blood. In nucleotides, the CDR3 is TGTGCCAGCAGCTTAATATCGGGAAGCACAGATACGCAGTATTTT. Residues: CASSLISGSTDTQYF.